Shown below are 26 T cell receptor beta chains from a single sample sequenced in a study of technical replicates of blood from several donors. The assay was immunoSEQ multiplex PCR, and TCRdb's table has in-frame clones only and misses some. The data contain tens of thousands of clones, 96% of them seen just once; the ten biggest clones take up approximately 0.35%. Sequenced sample: T cells isolated from PBMCs. These receptors originate from a human donor in good health.

The V and J genes are TRBV5-1 and TRBJ2-2; D remains ambiguous. Trimming removed 0 bases from V and 4 bases from J, with 7 bases in between. Germline CDR1 reads SGHRS; CDR2 reads YFSETQ. The length of the CDR3 is 14 residues. CDR3 sequence: CASSLGRSTGELFF. The CDR3 DNA reads as TGCGCCAGCAGCTTGGGGCGGAGCACCGGGGAGCTGTTTTTT.

The chain joins TRBV7-2 to TRBJ2-5; D gene uncertain. The V gene's germline CDR1 is SGHTA and CDR2 FQGNSA. V lost 2 bases, J lost 3 bases, and 10 bases lay in between. This CDR3 is built from 14 residues. The CDR3 region is CASSLTPEEETQYF. CDR3 in DNA: TGTGCCAGCAGCTTAACACCCGAGGAAGAGACCCAGTACTTC.

This sequence joins TRBV30 and TRBJ1-5; 8 nucleotides align to TRBD1. CDR3 length: 13 amino acids. J gave up 5 bases and V 4 bases, and 4 bases lay outside the gene matches. The germline V gene has CDR1 GTSNPN and CDR2 SVGIG (reference sequence). The CDR3 loop reads CAWNTGGDQPQHF. CDR3 sequence (DNA): TGTGCCTGGAATACAGGGGGGGATCAGCCCCAGCATTTT.

The rearrangement uses TRBV19 and TRBJ1-4; 7 bases are shared with TRBD1. Germline CDR1 LNHDA, CDR2 SQIVND (reference sequence). V lost 7 bases and J lost 6; bases outside the gene matches: 20. The CDR3 loop spans 18 amino acids. The CDR3 here is CASTQVTGNIRGHEKLFF. The DNA of the CDR3 is TGTGCCAGTACACAGGTGACAGGGAATATCCGGGGTCATGAAAAACTGTTTTTT.

The rearrangement joins TRBV29-1 to TRBJ2-7; D may be TRBD2 (6 bases). The CDR3 has 13 residues. Trimming removed 6 bases from V and 4 bases from J, with 16 bases in between. Germline V gene lookup returns CDR1 SQVTM and CDR2 ANQGSEA. The CDR3 loop reads CSVLGGSRYEQYF. Here the CDR3 DNA reads TGCAGCGTCCTCGGGGGTTCCCGTTACGAGCAGTACTTC.

This rearrangement joins TRBV6-5 to TRBJ2-1, with 11 bases lining up with TRBD2. In germline, CDR1 is MNHEY, CDR2 SVGAGI. The junction had 3 bases not matched to a gene; V was cut back by 9 bases and J by 5 bases. The CDR3 covers 13 residues. The CDR3 spells CASRLAGNNEQFF. CDR3 bases: TGTGCCAGTCGACTAGCGGGAAACAATGAGCAGTTCTTC.

The rearrangement links TRBV7-3 to TRBJ1-2; D is uncertain. The CDR3 is 13 amino acids. Germline CDR1 SGHTA, CDR2 FQGTGA. The V and J ends lost 4 bases and 5 bases respectively, with 11 bases between them. The CDR3 is CASSSGVGYGYTF. CDR3 in DNA: TGTGCCAGCAGCTCCGGGGTAGGATATGGCTACACCTTC.

V gene TRBV28 combines with J gene TRBJ2-5; 8 nucleotides match TRBD2. The V gene's germline CDR1 is MDHEN and CDR2 SYDVKM. The CDR3 contains 14 residues. Trimming took 2 bases from V and 5 from J; bases not matched to a gene: 4. Written as DNA, the CDR3 is TGTGCCAGCAGTTTACGCGGGAGGCTTGAGACCCAGTACTTC. Translating gives CASSLRGRLETQYF.

This rearrangement joins TRBV15 to TRBJ2-5; D gene unclear. Trimming removed 3 bases from V and 2 bases from J, with 10 bases in between. CDR1 and CDR2 from the germline V gene are LNHNV and YYDKDF (reference sequence). This CDR3 spans 14 amino acids. The CDR3 DNA follows: TGTGCCACCAGCAGCGAATGGAGTCAAGAGACCCAGTACTTC. Residues: CATSSEWSQETQYF.

The rearrangement links TRBV5-8 to TRBJ2-6; 8 bases line up with TRBD2. The CDR3 is 18 amino acids. Germline values: CDR1 SGHTS, CDR2 YDEGEE. The junction had 15 bases not matched to a gene; V was cut back by 6 bases and J by 4 bases. The CDR3 nucleotides read TGTGCCAGCATCCCTGAGTGGGCTAGCGGGTTAGGGGCCAACGTCCTGACTTTC. This translates into CASIPEWASGLGANVLTF.

The gene calls are TRBV2 and TRBJ2-2; 11 bases fit TRBD2. V was clipped by 7 bases and J by 5 bases; unmatched bases: 9. Germline CDR1 SNHLY, CDR2 FYNNEI. This CDR3 contains 16 residues. The CDR3 nucleotides are TGTGCCAGCAACGACGCTAGCGGGAGGTATACCGGGGAGCTGTTTTTT. Amino acid sequence: CASNDASGRYTGELFF. The variable domain in full, with the rest retrieved from reference TRBV2 and TRBJ2-2, is EPEVTQTPSHQVTQMGQEVILRCVPISNHLYFYWYRQILGQKVEFLVSFYNNEISEKSEIFDDQFSVERPDGSNFTLKIRSTKLEDSAMYFCASNDASGRYTGELFFGEGSRLTVL.

V is TRBV28 and J is TRBJ2-3, with TRBD1 matching 8 bases. The J segment lost 2 bases and the V segment lost 1 base, leaving 2 bases of the junction unmatched. CDR3 size: 15 residues. Germline V CDR1 and CDR2: MDHEN, SYDVKM. Here the CDR3 DNA reads TGTGCCAGCAGTTTATTGGACAGGGACACAGATACGCAGTATTTT. It encodes CASSLLDRDTDTQYF.

The chain combines TRBV9 with TRBJ2-1, with D maybe TRBD2 (6 bases). This CDR3 has 15 amino acids. V dropped 0 bases and J dropped 4 bases, with 11 bases sitting between them. Germline loops: CDR1 SGDLS, CDR2 YYNGEE. This chain's CDR3 is CASSVGSGSYNEQFF. DNA for the CDR3: TGTGCCAGCAGCGTAGGTAGCGGTAGTTACAATGAGCAGTTCTTC.

The rearrangement uses TRBV19 and TRBJ1-1, with D perhaps matching TRBD1 (5 bases). Germline V gene lookup returns CDR1 LNHDA and CDR2 SQIVND (reference sequence). CDR3 length: 13 residues. V was shortened by 8 bases and J by 13 bases, with 23 bases between the two germline ends. This CDR3 reads CASARPRVTRGFF. The DNA of the CDR3 is TGTGCCAGTGCCCGCCCGAGAGTAACAAGGGGTTTCTTT.

The chain has TRBV4-1 and TRBJ1-1; D perhaps matches TRBD1 (6 bases). Germline CDR1 is MGHRA and CDR2 is YSYEKL. The CDR3 consists of 13 residues. Trimming shortened V by 6 bases and J by 1 base, and 9 bases separated the two germline ends. CDR3 nucleotide sequence: TGCGCCAGCAGTCTGACAGGGAACACTGAAGCTTTCTTT. Translation gives CASSLTGNTEAFF.

The rearrangement uses TRBV5-8 and TRBJ2-6; TRBD2 agrees at 9 bases. The CDR3 spans 18 residues. Germline-derived CDR1 and CDR2 are SGHTS and YDEGEE. J gave up 4 bases and V 5 bases, and 13 bases lay outside the gene matches. The CDR3 sequence: CASRTPGLAPPGANVLTF. Here the CDR3 DNA reads TGTGCCAGCAGGACTCCGGGACTAGCCCCTCCGGGGGCCAACGTCCTGACTTTC.

The chain uses TRBV4-2 and TRBJ2-1; 12 bases are a match to TRBD2. CDR3 length: 15 residues. Trimming removed 1 base from V and 9 bases from J; junction bases left unmatched: 4. The germline CDR1 and CDR2 sequences are LGHNA and YNFKEQ. CDR3 region: CASSQALAGGREQFF. Here the CDR3 DNA reads TGTGCCAGCAGCCAAGCCCTAGCGGGAGGGCGTGAGCAGTTCTTC.

The rearrangement joins TRBV6-5 to TRBJ2-5; D call uncertain. The CDR3 sequence is 11 residues long. CDR1 and CDR2 from the germline V gene are MNHEY and SVGAGI. V dropped 4 bases and J dropped 3 bases, with 3 bases sitting between them. The CDR3 DNA reads TGTGCCAGCAGTTCCGAAGAGACCCAGTACTTC. Translating gives CASSSEETQYF.

The CDR3, as DNA: TGTGCCAGCAAAGGGAGTAGAAGTTACGAGCAGTACTTC. As protein: CASKGSRSYEQYF. The chain combines TRBV6-1 with TRBJ2-7; tentative D call: TRBD2 (5 bases). With 7 bases removed from V and 4 bases from J, the gap between germline ends came to 14 bases. Germline assignment: CDR1 MNHNS and CDR2 SASEGT. The CDR3 runs 13 residues.

This chain connects TRBV30 to TRBJ1-2; D unclear. The CDR3 has 12 amino acids. Germline CDR1 is GTSNPN and CDR2 is SVGIG (reference sequence). The CDR3 reads CAYRRGVGGYTF. In nucleotides, the CDR3 is TGTGCATACCGACGGGGAGTCGGTGGCTACACCTTC.

V is TRBV27 and J is TRBJ1-1, with D possibly matching TRBD1 (5 bases). Germline V gives CDR1 MNHEY, CDR2 SMNVEV (reference sequence). The V end was cut by 3 bases, the J end by 6 bases, with 11 bases between. The CDR3 extends over 13 amino acids. The CDR3 here is CASSLGGVAEAFF. CDR3 sequence (DNA): TGTGCCAGCAGTTTGGGGGGTGTCGCTGAAGCTTTCTTT.

The chain combines TRBV5-4 with TRBJ2-2; 9 bases are shared with TRBD2. CDR3 length: 15 amino acids. Losses at the gene ends were 3 bases for V and 7 bases for J; bases not matched to a gene: 7. CDR1 is SGHNT and CDR2 is YYREEE in the germline V gene (reference sequence). Written as DNA, the CDR3 is TGTGCCAGCAGCTCTGGACTAGCGTTAGACGGGGAGCTGTTTTTT. It is translated as CASSSGLALDGELFF.

This rearrangement joins TRBV4-1 to TRBJ2-1, with 11 bases aligning to TRBD2. The CDR3 extends over 17 amino acids. V was clipped by 3 bases and J by 4 bases; unmatched bases: 8. Germline lookup yields CDR1 MGHRA and CDR2 YSYEKL. This CDR3 is CASSQGGTSGPYNEQFF. The CDR3 bases are TGCGCCAGCAGCCAGGGGGGGACTAGCGGACCTTACAATGAGCAGTTCTTC.

The chain uses TRBV29-1 and TRBJ2-7; the match to TRBD2 covers 8 bases. The V and J ends lost 6 bases and 3 bases, in that order; junction bases with no gene match: 4. There are 12 residues in the CDR3. Germline V CDR1 and CDR2: SQVTM, ANQGSEA. The CDR3 nucleotides read TGCAGCGTAGTCAGCGGGAGCTACGAGCAGTACTTC. Protein: CSVVSGSYEQYF.

V usage is TRBV5-1 and J usage is TRBJ1-4; TRBD1 aligns across 7 bases. After removal of 4 bases from V and 5 bases from J, the junction contained 8 bases not matched to a gene. The length of the CDR3 is 15 residues. CDR1 is SGHRS and CDR2 is YFSETQ in the germline V gene. As DNA, the CDR3 is TGCGCCAGCAGCGTTGACAGGGTACGAAATGAAAAACTGTTTTTT. Protein product: CASSVDRVRNEKLFF. Full variable domain (remainder filled in from reference TRBV5-1 and TRBJ1-4): KAGVTQTPRYLIKTRGQQVTLSCSPISGHRSVSWYQQTPGQGLQFLFEYFSETQRNKGNFPGRFSGRQFSNSRSEMNVSTLELGDSALYLCASSVDRVRNEKLFFGSGTQLSVL.

This rearrangement joins TRBV30 to TRBJ2-1; tentative D call: TRBD2 (5 bases). Germline V gives CDR1 GTSNPN, CDR2 SVGIG (reference sequence). The CDR3 is 17 amino acids. V lost 5 bases to trimming and J lost 4 bases, with 24 bases between them. Here the CDR3 DNA reads TGTGCCTGGGGAAATCAGGTGGCGGGCGGACTTTACAATGAGCAGTTCTTC. Protein product: CAWGNQVAGGLYNEQFF.